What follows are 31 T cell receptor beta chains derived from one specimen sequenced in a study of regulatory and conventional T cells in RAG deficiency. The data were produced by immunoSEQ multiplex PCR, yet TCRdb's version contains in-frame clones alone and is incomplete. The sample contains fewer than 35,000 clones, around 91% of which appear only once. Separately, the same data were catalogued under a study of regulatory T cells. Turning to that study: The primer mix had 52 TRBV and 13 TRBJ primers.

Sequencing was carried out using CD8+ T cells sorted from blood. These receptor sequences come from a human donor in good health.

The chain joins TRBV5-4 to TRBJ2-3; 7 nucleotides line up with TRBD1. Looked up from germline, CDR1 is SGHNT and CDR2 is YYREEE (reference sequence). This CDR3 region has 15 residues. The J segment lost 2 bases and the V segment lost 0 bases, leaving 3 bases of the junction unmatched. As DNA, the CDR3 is TGTGCCAGCAGCTTGGACAGGGGAGTCACAGATACGCAGTATTTT. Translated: CASSLDRGVTDTQYF.

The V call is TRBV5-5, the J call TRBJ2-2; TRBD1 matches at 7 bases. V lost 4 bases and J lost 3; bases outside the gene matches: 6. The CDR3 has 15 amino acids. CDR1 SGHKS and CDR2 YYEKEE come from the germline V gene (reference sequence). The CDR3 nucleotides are TGTGCCAGCAGCCAGGGGGACAGTCACACCGGGGAGCTGTTTTTT. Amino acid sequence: CASSQGDSHTGELFF.

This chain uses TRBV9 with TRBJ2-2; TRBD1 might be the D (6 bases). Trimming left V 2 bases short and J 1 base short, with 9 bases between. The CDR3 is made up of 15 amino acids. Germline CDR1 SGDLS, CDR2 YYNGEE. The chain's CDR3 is CASSVTGLNTGELFF. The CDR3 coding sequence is TGTGCCAGCAGCGTGACAGGATTGAACACCGGGGAGCTGTTTTTT.

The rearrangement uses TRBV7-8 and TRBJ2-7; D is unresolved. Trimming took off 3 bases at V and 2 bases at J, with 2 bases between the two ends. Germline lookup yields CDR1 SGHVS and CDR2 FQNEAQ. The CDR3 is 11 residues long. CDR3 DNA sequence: TGTGCCAGCAGCTTTGCCTACGAGCAGTACTTC. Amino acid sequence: CASSFAYEQYF.

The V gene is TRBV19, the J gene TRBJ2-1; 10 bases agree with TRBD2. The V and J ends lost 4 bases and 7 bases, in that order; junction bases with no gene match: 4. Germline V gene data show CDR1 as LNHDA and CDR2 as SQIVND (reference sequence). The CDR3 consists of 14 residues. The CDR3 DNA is TGTGCCAGTAGTAATAGCGGGGGGCTTAATGAGCAGTTCTTC. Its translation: CASSNSGGLNEQFF.

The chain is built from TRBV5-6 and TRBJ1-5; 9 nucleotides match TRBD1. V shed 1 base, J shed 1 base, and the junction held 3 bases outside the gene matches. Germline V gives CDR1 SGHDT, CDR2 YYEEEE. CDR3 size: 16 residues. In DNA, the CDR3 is TGTGCCAGCAGCTTGTACAGGGGGCAGAGCAATCAGCCCCAGCATTTT. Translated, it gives CASSLYRGQSNQPQHF.

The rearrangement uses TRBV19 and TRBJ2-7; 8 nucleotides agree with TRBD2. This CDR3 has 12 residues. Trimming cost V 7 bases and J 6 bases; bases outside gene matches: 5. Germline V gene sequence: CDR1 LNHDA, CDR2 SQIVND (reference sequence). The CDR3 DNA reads TGTGCCAGTATCAGCGGGAGCGCCGAGCAGTACTTC. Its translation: CASISGSAEQYF.

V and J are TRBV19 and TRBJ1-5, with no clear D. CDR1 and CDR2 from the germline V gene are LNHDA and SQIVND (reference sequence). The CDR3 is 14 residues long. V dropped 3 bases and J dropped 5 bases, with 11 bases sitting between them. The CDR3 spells CASSIGRGDQPQHF. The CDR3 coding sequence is TGTGCCAGTAGTATCGGGCGAGGCGATCAGCCCCAGCATTTT. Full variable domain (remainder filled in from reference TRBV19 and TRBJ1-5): DGGITQSPKYLFRKEGQNVTLSCEQNLNHDAMYWYRQDPGQGLRLIYYSQIVNDFQKGDIAEGYSVSREKKESFPLTVTSAQKNPTAFYLCASSIGRGDQPQHFGDGTRLSIL.

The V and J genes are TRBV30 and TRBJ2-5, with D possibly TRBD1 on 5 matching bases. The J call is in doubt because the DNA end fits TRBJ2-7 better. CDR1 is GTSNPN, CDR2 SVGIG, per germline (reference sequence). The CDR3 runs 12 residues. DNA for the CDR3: TGTGCCTGGGAAGAAGGGGCTGTCGAGCAGTACTTC. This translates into CAWEEGAVEQYF.

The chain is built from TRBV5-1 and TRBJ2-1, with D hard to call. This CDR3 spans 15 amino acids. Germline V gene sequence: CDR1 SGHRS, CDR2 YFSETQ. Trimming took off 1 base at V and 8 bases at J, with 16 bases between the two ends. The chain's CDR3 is CASSLRNGVNDEQFF. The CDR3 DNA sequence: TGCGCCAGCAGCTTGAGGAACGGAGTAAATGATGAGCAGTTCTTC.

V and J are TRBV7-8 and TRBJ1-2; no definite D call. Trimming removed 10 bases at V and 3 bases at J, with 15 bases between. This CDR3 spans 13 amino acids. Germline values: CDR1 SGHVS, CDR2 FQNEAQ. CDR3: CAIRSGGDYGYTF. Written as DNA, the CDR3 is TGTGCCATTAGATCGGGCGGGGACTATGGCTACACCTTC.

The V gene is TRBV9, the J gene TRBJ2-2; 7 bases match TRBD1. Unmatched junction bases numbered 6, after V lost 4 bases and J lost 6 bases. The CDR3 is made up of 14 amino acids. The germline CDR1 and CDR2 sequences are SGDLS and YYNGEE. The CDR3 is CASSSDRVPGELFF. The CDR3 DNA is TGTGCCAGCAGCTCCGACAGGGTTCCCGGGGAGCTGTTTTTT.

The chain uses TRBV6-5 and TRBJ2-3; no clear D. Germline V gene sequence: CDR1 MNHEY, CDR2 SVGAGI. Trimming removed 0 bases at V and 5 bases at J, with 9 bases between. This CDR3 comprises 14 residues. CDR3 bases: TGTGCCAGCAGTTACTCGATACTTGAAGATACGCAGTATTTT. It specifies CASSYSILEDTQYF.

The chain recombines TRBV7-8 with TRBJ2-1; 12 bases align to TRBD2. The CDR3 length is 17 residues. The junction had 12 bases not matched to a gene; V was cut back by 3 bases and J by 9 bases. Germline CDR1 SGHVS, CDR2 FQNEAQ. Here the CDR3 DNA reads TGTGCCAGCAGCTTGGCGACCCGGCTAGCGGGGGGGTTTGAGCAGTTCTTC. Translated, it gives CASSLATRLAGGFEQFF. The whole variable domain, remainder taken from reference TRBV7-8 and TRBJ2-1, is GAGVSQSPRYKVAKRGQDVALRCDPISGHVSLFWYQQALGQGPEFLTYFQNEAQLDKSGLPSDRFFAERPEGSVSTLKIQRTQQEDSAVYLCASSLATRLAGGFEQFFGPGTRLTVL.

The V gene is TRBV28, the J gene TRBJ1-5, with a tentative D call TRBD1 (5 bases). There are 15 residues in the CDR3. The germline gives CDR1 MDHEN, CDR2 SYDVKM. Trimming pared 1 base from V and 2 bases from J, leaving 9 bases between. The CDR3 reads CASSLFGGRNQPQHF. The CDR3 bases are TGTGCCAGCAGTTTATTTGGGGGTCGCAATCAGCCCCAGCATTTT. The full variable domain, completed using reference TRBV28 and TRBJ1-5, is DVKVTQSSRYLVKRTGEKVFLECVQDMDHENMFWYRQDPGLGLRLIYFSYDVKMKEKGDIPEGYSVSREKKERFSLILESASTNQTSMYLCASSLFGGRNQPQHFGDGTRLSIL.

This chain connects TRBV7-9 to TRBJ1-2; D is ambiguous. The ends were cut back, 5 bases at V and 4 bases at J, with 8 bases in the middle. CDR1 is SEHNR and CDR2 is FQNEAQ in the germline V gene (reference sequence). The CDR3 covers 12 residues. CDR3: CASSASGYGYTF. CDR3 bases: TGTGCCAGCAGCGCCTCCGGCTATGGCTACACCTTC. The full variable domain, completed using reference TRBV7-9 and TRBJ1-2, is DTGVSQNPRHKITKRGQNVTFRCDPISEHNRLYWYRQTLGQGPEFLTYFQNEAQLEKSRLLSDRFSAERPKGSFSTLEIQRTEQGDSAMYLCASSASGYGYTFGSGTRLTVV.

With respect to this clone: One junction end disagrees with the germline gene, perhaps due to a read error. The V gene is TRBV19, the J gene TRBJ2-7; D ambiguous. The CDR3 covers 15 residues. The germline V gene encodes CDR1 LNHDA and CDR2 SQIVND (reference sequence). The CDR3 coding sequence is TGTGCCAGTAGTATGGTGGACGGAGCATCCTCCGAGCAGTACTTC. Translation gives CASSMVDGASSEQYF.

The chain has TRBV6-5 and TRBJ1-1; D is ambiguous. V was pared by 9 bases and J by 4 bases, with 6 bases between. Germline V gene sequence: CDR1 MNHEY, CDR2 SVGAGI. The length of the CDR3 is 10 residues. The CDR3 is CASQITEAFF. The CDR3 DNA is TGTGCCAGTCAAATCACTGAAGCTTTCTTT.

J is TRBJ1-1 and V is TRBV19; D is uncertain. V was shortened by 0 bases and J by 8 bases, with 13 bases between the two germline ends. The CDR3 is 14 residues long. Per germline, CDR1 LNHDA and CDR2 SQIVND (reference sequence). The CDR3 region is CASSIDLPGTEAFF. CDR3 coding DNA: TGTGCCAGTAGTATAGATCTTCCGGGTACGGAAGCTTTCTTT. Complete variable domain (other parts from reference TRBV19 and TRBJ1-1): DGGITQSPKYLFRKEGQNVTLSCEQNLNHDAMYWYRQDPGQGLRLIYYSQIVNDFQKGDIAEGYSVSREKKESFPLTVTSAQKNPTAFYLCASSIDLPGTEAFFGQGTRLTVV.

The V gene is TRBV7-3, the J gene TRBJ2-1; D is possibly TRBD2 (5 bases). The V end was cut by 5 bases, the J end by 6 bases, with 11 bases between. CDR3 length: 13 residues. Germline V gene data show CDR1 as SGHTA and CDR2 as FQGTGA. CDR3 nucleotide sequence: TGTGCCAGCAGCCCCGCACTAGGCAATGAGCAGTTCTTC. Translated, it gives CASSPALGNEQFF.

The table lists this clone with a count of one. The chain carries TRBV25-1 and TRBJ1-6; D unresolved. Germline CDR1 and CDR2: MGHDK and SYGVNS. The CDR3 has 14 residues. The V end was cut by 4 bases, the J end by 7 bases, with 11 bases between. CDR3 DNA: TGTGCCAGCAGTGCCGTAGCCTCCAATTCACCCCTCCACTTT. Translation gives CASSAVASNSPLHF.

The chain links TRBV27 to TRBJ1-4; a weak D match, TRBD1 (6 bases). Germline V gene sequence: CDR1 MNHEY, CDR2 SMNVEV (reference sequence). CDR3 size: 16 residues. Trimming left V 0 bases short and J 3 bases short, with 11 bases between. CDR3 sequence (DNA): TGTGCCAGCAGTTTATCTGGGGGGCGGGCTAATGAAAAACTGTTTTTT. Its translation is CASSLSGGRANEKLFF.

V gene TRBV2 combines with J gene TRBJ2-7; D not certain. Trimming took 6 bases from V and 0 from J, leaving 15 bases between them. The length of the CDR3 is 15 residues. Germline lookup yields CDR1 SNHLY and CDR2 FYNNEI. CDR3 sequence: CASSGLRPDSYEQYF. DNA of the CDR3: TGTGCCAGCAGCGGTCTAAGACCCGACTCCTACGAGCAGTACTTC.

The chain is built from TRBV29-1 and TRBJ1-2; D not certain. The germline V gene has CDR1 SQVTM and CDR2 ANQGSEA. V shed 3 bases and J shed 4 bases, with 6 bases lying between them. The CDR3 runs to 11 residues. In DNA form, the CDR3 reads TGCAGCGTTGAGATTACCTATGGCTACACCTTC. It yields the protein CSVEITYGYTF.

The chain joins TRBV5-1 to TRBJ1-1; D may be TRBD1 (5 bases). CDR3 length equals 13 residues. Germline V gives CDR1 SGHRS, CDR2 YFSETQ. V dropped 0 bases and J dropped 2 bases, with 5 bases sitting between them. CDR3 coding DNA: TGCGCCAGCAGCTTGGGGGACAACACTGAAGCTTTCTTT. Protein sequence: CASSLGDNTEAFF.

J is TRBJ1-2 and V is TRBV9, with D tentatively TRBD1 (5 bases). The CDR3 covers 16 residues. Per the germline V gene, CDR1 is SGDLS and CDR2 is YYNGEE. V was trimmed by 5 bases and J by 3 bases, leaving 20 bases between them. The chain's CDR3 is CASSGDLGGDDYGYTF. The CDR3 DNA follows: TGTGCCAGCAGTGGAGATCTGGGGGGAGATGACTATGGCTACACCTTC.

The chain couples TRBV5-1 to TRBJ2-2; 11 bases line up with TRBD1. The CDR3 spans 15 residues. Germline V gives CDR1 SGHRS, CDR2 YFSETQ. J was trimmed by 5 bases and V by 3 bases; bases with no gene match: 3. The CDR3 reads CASSWTGGRTGELFF. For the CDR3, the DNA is TGCGCCAGCAGCTGGACAGGGGGCCGGACCGGGGAGCTGTTTTTT.

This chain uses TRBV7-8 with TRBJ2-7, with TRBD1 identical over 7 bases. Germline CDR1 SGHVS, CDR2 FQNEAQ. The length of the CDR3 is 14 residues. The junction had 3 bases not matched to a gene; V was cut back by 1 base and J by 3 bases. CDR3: CASSLVTGDYEQYF. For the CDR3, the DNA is TGTGCCAGCAGCTTAGTTACAGGGGACTACGAGCAGTACTTC. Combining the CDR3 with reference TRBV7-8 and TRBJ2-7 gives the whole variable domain GAGVSQSPRYKVAKRGQDVALRCDPISGHVSLFWYQQALGQGPEFLTYFQNEAQLDKSGLPSDRFFAERPEGSVSTLKIQRTQQEDSAVYLCASSLVTGDYEQYFGPGTRLTVT.

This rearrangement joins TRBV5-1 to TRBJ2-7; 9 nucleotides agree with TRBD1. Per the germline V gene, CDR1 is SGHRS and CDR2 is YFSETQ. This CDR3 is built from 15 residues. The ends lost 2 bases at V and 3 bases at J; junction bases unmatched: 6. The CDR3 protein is CASSFQGTGIYEQYF. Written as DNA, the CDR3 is TGCGCCAGCAGCTTTCAGGGGACAGGGATCTACGAGCAGTACTTC.

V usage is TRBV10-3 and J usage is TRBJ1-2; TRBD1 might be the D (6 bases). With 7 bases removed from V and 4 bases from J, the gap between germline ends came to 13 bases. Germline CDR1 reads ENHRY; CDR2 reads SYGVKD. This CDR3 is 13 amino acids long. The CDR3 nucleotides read TGTGCCATCATGACAGGAGCTACCTATGGCTACACCTTC. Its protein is CAIMTGATYGYTF.

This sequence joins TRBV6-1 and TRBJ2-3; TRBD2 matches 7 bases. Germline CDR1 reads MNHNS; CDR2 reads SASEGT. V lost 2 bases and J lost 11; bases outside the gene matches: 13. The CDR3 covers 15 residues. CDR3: CASSELASRDYLQYF. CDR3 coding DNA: TGTGCCAGCAGTGAACTGGCTTCCCGGGACTACCTGCAGTATTTT.